This T cell receptor beta chain comes out of a study of T-cell reconstitution after alpha-beta-depleted transplantation in children. This clonotype was detected ten times or more. The target antigen is unknown. Study results and limitations: By about two months after transplant, alpha-beta T cells reportedly arose from several hundred graft clones that had expanded. Some patients' high day-60 TCRbeta diversity was attributed to recipient cells surviving conditioning. Fresh T-cell production supplied most of the T-cell counts and diversity seen one year after transplant.

Using unique molecular identifiers, the investigators prepared the TCRbeta library. TCRdb re-called the PCR reads with MiXCR, one entry per CDR3 protein. The table lists approximately 350,000 distinct CDR3 sequences, around 16% of them singletons. V was cut by 3 bases and J by 2 bases, with 11 bases left in between. Per germline, CDR1 LNHNV and CDR2 YYDKDF (reference sequence). This CDR3 spans 14 amino acids. The clonotype was recovered from a male patient between 2 and 9 years old who had a stem cell transplant for acute lymphoblastic leukemia, so the T cells may come from the graft donor. This chain connects TRBV15 to TRBJ2-7; D gene unclear. The sample in question was PBMCs, mostly from graft donor cells, obtained 360 days after TCRalphabeta/CD19-depleted stem cell transplant. CDR3 sequence (DNA): TGTGCCACCAGCAGCCCTAATTTGGCCTACGAGCAGTACTTC. Translation gives CATSSPNLAYEQYF.